The 30 T cell receptor beta chains in this list originate from one sample, sequenced in a study of blood T cell repertoires in COVID-19. This table comes from immunoSEQ multiplex PCR, and its TCRdb copy is limited to in-frame clones, with some not included. The sample shows 200,000 to 250,000 clones, 84% of them seen only once. The specimen was peripheral blood. These TCRs come from a woman older than 75 with active or convalescent COVID-19.

V is TRBV25-1 and J is TRBJ1-3; 8 nucleotides agree with TRBD1. J was trimmed by 2 bases and V by 4 bases; bases with no gene match: 1. The CDR3 sequence is 14 residues long. Germline V lookup: CDR1 MGHDK, CDR2 SYGVNS. The CDR3: CASSATGAGNTIYF. DNA for the CDR3: TGTGCCAGCAGTGCGACAGGGGCTGGAAACACCATATATTTT.

This chain connects TRBV11-2 to TRBJ2-4, with D possibly TRBD1 on 6 matching bases. Trimming cost V 3 bases and J 6 bases, with 18 bases left between them. CDR1 and CDR2 (germline): SGHAT, FQNNGV. There are 16 residues in the CDR3. CDR3 coding DNA: TGTGCCAGCAGCTTGTTTAGGAACAGGGTGGCAAACATTCAGTACTTC. It specifies CASSLFRNRVANIQYF.

The chain recombines TRBV12-5 with TRBJ2-7; D call uncertain. The CDR3 has 13 residues. Germline values: CDR1 LGHNT, CDR2 FRNRAP. Between the trimmed V and J ends, which lost 1 base and 11 bases, there was a span of 15 bases. This CDR3 is CASGLGLAQRKYF. CDR3 nucleotide sequence: TGTGCTAGTGGTTTGGGACTCGCTCAGAGAAAGTACTTC.

The CDR3 is CASSTQGPMGNQPQHF. CDR3 bases: TGTGCCAGCAGCACACAGGGGCCTATGGGCAATCAGCCCCAGCATTTT. This chain uses TRBV7-9 with TRBJ1-5; 7 bases are a match to TRBD1. The CDR3 has 16 amino acids. The J segment lost 2 bases and the V segment lost 5 bases, leaving 9 bases of the junction unmatched. Germline CDR1 SEHNR, CDR2 FQNEAQ (reference sequence).

This sequence joins TRBV5-1 and TRBJ2-1; 10 nucleotides line up with TRBD1. From germline, CDR1 is SGHRS and CDR2 YFSETQ. The CDR3 sequence is 15 residues long. Trimming took 0 bases from V and 10 from J; bases not matched to a gene: 7. The CDR3 DNA is TGCGCCAGCAGCTTGGAGGGACAGGGGATTGGGGAGCAGTTCTTC. Residues: CASSLEGQGIGEQFF.

The DNA for the CDR3 is TGTGCCAGCAGCCAAGGACACCCCCATGGGCACAATGAGCAGTTCTTC. It encodes CASSQGHPHGHNEQFF. The J gene is TRBJ2-1, the V gene TRBV3-1 (or the pseudogene TRBV3-2); D is unresolved. The CDR3 has 16 amino acids. V was clipped by 1 base and J by 5 bases, with 15 bases between them. Germline CDR1 reads LGHDT; CDR2 reads YNNKEL (reference sequence).

The J gene is TRBJ1-2, the V gene TRBV3-1 (or the pseudogene TRBV3-2); 8 nucleotides agree with TRBD1. The V gene's germline CDR1 is LGHDT and CDR2 YNNKEL (reference sequence). J lost 2 bases, V lost 4 bases, and 6 bases had no gene match. The CDR3 is 15 residues long. Written as DNA, the CDR3 is TGTGCCAGCAGCCGGTCAGGGGGCTCAAACTATGGCTACACCTTC. It encodes CASSRSGGSNYGYTF.

The genes are TRBV18 and TRBJ2-1; possibly TRBD1 for D (6 bases). Trimming shortened V by 6 bases and J by 2 bases, and 11 bases separated the two germline ends. The V gene's germline CDR1 is KGHSH and CDR2 LQKENI. The CDR3 loop spans 14 amino acids. The CDR3 loop is CASSPDRTYNEQFF. CDR3 coding DNA: TGTGCCAGCTCTCCGGACAGAACCTACAATGAGCAGTTCTTC.

The genes are TRBV6-2 or TRBV6-3 and TRBJ2-7; D is uncertain. This CDR3 contains 15 residues. Trimming stripped 5 bases from V and 1 base from J, with 15 bases between. CDR1 MNHEY and CDR2 SVGEGT come from the germline V gene. The CDR3 here is CASSQPLVGSYEQYF. DNA of the CDR3: TGTGCCAGCAGTCAACCTTTAGTCGGTTCCTACGAGCAGTACTTC.

The table lists this clone with a few counts. V usage is TRBV19 and J usage is TRBJ1-2; weak D call: TRBD1 (6 bases). V lost 6 bases, J lost 2 bases, and 13 bases lay in between. Germline V lookup: CDR1 LNHDA, CDR2 SQIVND (reference sequence). The CDR3 length is 14 residues. The CDR3 nucleotides read TGTGCCAGTAGCGCCGTGGGGGCAAACTATGGCTACACCTTC. It specifies CASSAVGANYGYTF.

This rearrangement joins TRBV11-3 to TRBJ2-1; a weak D match, TRBD2 (5 bases). V shed 0 bases and J shed 5 bases, with 5 bases lying between them. This CDR3 has 13 residues. CDR1 and CDR2 from the germline V gene are SGHNT and YENEEA. The CDR3 here is CASSLERDNEQFF. For the CDR3, the DNA is TGTGCCAGCAGCTTAGAGCGGGACAATGAGCAGTTCTTC. The full variable domain, in which reference TRBV11-3 and TRBJ2-1 provide the parts outside the CDR3, is EAGVVQSPRYKIIEKKQPVAFWCNPISGHNTLYWYLQNLGQGPELLIRYENEEAVDDSQLPKDRFSAERLKGVDSTLKIQPAELGDSAVYLCASSLERDNEQFFGPGTRLTVL.

The V call is TRBV18, the J call TRBJ1-2, with 7 bases identical to TRBD1. V dropped 4 bases and J dropped 6; count of bases not matched to a gene: 11. Germline CDR1 is KGHSH and CDR2 is LQKENI. CDR3 length: 15 amino acids. The CDR3 spells CASSRSTGLRDGYTF. For the CDR3, the DNA is TGTGCCAGCTCACGATCGACAGGGTTAAGAGATGGCTACACCTTC.

The chain has TRBV7-2 and TRBJ2-6; perhaps TRBD1 as D (7 bases). Germline assignment: CDR1 SGHTA and CDR2 FQGNSA. The V gene lost 5 bases and the J gene lost 0 bases, with 11 bases spanning the gap. The CDR3 consists of 16 residues. CDR3 loop: CASSRQGGSGANVLTF. The CDR3 DNA is TGTGCCAGCAGCCGCCAGGGGGGCTCTGGGGCCAACGTCCTGACTTTC.

CDR3 protein: CASSQERDSFYEQYF. CDR3 nucleotides: TGCGCCAGCAGCCAAGAACGGGACAGCTTCTACGAGCAGTACTTC. V usage is TRBV4-1 and J usage is TRBJ2-7; TRBD1 matches at 7 bases. Germline values: CDR1 MGHRA, CDR2 YSYEKL. This CDR3 spans 15 amino acids. The junction had 5 bases not matched to a gene; V was cut back by 0 bases and J by 3 bases.

The rearrangement uses TRBV11-3 and TRBJ2-1; 9 bases are a match to TRBD2. The CDR3 is made up of 16 amino acids. V shed 5 bases and J 2 bases; nucleotides not matched to a gene: 7. Germline CDR1 reads SGHNT; CDR2 reads YENEEA. The CDR3 is CASSRGGTSTYNEQFF. The CDR3 coding sequence is TGTGCCAGCAGCAGGGGAGGGACTAGCACCTACAATGAGCAGTTCTTC.

The chain recombines TRBV7-9 with TRBJ2-1; 10 bases map to TRBD2. This CDR3 region has 18 residues. The junction had 13 bases not matched to a gene; V was cut back by 4 bases and J by 4 bases. From germline, CDR1 is SEHNR and CDR2 FQNEAQ (reference sequence). CDR3 sequence: CASSSRSAGTSAYNEQFF. The CDR3 region has the DNA TGTGCCAGCAGCTCCCGAAGTGCCGGGACTAGCGCTTACAATGAGCAGTTCTTC.

This sequence joins TRBV2 and TRBJ1-5; the D gene is possibly TRBD1 (6 bases). Germline CDR1 SNHLY, CDR2 FYNNEI. This CDR3 spans 16 amino acids. V was shortened by 7 bases and J by 4 bases, with 20 bases between the two germline ends. The CDR3 region is CASTWGRGMGNQPQHF. The CDR3 coding sequence is TGTGCCAGCACCTGGGGCAGGGGTATGGGGAATCAGCCCCAGCATTTT.

This clone was counted a single time. The chain carries TRBV19 and TRBJ1-2; TRBD1 aligns across 7 bases. The germline V gene has CDR1 LNHDA and CDR2 SQIVND (reference sequence). V gave up 1 base and J gave up 2 bases; unmatched junction bases: 4. The CDR3 is 15 amino acids. CDR3 nucleotides: TGTGCCAGTAGTATAGTCGGGACAGAAAACTATGGCTACACCTTC. Translating it yields CASSIVGTENYGYTF.

The V and J genes are TRBV2 and TRBJ2-7; 7 bases align to TRBD1. Germline CDR1 reads SNHLY; CDR2 reads FYNNEI. Trimming removed 6 bases from V and 7 bases from J; junction bases left unmatched: 15. The CDR3 sequence is 15 residues long. CDR3 region: CASRRAQGVGEEQYF. In DNA form, the CDR3 reads TGTGCCAGCAGGAGGGCCCAGGGGGTGGGAGAGGAGCAGTACTTC.

This clone occurred a few times. The chain recombines TRBV11-2 with TRBJ2-2; 9 bases match TRBD2. CDR1 and CDR2 (germline): SGHAT, FQNNGV. The CDR3 is 16 amino acids. V gave up 4 bases and J gave up 3 bases; unmatched junction bases: 6. CDR3 protein: CASSSRSGSYTGELFF. The CDR3 region has the DNA TGTGCCAGCAGCTCTCGTAGCGGGAGCTACACCGGGGAGCTGTTTTTT.

V and J are TRBV3-1 (or the pseudogene TRBV3-2) and TRBJ2-5; possibly TRBD2 for D (6 bases). The V gene lost 3 bases and the J gene lost 5 bases, with 10 bases spanning the gap. This CDR3 spans 13 amino acids. Germline values: CDR1 LGHDT, CDR2 YNNKEL (reference sequence). CDR3: CASSQGRRETQYF. In DNA, the CDR3 is TGTGCCAGCAGCCAGGGGAGGAGGGAGACCCAGTACTTC.

A few counts support this clone. This chain uses TRBV19 with TRBJ1-3; D remains unclear. V was clipped by 9 bases and J by 0 bases, with 9 bases between them. Germline V gene lookup returns CDR1 LNHDA and CDR2 SQIVND (reference sequence). There are 13 residues in the CDR3. This CDR3 reads CASSESSGNTIYF. CDR3 DNA sequence: TGTGCCAGCTCAGAAAGCTCTGGAAACACCATATATTTT.

This chain joins TRBV6-1 and TRBJ1-5; TRBD1 matches 11 bases. Germline V lookup: CDR1 MNHNS, CDR2 SASEGT. Germline trimming cut 3 bases from V and 7 bases from J; bases unmatched to any gene: 17. The CDR3 has 19 amino acids. The CDR3, as DNA: TGTGCCAGCAGTGAGAGTATTCGGACAGGGGGCTTAAGGGGACAGCCCCAGCATTTT. Translating gives CASSESIRTGGLRGQPQHF.

The chain couples TRBV3-1 (or the pseudogene TRBV3-2) to TRBJ2-5, with D possibly being TRBD2 (5 bases). Germline V gives CDR1 LGHDT, CDR2 YNNKEL (reference sequence). V lost 4 bases to trimming and J lost 2 bases, with 14 bases between them. CDR3 size: 15 residues. CDR3 in amino acids: CASSRTETLQETQYF. The DNA for the CDR3 is TGTGCCAGCAGCCGGACTGAGACGTTACAAGAGACCCAGTACTTC.

This clone was recorded only once. This chain joins TRBV11-3 and TRBJ2-6; 7 bases are a match to TRBD1. CDR3 size: 16 residues. The germline CDR1 and CDR2 sequences are SGHNT and YENEEA. Unmatched junction bases numbered 6, after V lost 5 bases and J lost 2 bases. CDR3 DNA sequence: TGTGCCAGCAGCCCAGGGACAGCCGCTGGGGCCAACGTCCTGACTTTC. This sequence encodes CASSPGTAAGANVLTF.

In its sample, this clone was seen once. The CDR3 DNA reads TGTGCCTGGAGCCGGACAGGGATTAACTATGGCTACACCTTC. Residues: CAWSRTGINYGYTF. The rearrangement uses TRBV30 and TRBJ1-2, with TRBD1 matching over 8 bases. Germline assignment: CDR1 GTSNPN and CDR2 SVGIG (reference sequence). V lost 3 bases to trimming and J lost 1 base; unmatched junction nucleotides: 4. The CDR3 loop spans 14 amino acids.

This rearrangement joins TRBV7-2 to TRBJ2-3; D perhaps matches TRBD2 (7 bases). Germline CDR1 is SGHTA and CDR2 is FQGNSA. V was pared by 5 bases and J by 4 bases, with 19 bases between. The CDR3 loop spans 16 amino acids. CDR3 nucleotides: TGTGCCAGCAGCCTAAAAGGGGGGGGTTCGTCAGATACGCAGTATTTT. Residues: CASSLKGGGSSDTQYF.

The chain recombines TRBV19 with TRBJ1-5; D is possibly TRBD1 (5 bases). The length of the CDR3 is 16 residues. V was cut by 7 bases and J by 2 bases, with 18 bases left in between. In germline, CDR1 is LNHDA, CDR2 SQIVND (reference sequence). In nucleotides, the CDR3 is TGTGCCAGTACCGCCGCCAGGGCGTGGGGCAATCAGCCCCAGCATTTT. It is translated as CASTAARAWGNQPQHF.

J is TRBJ2-3 and V is TRBV27; 8 nucleotides line up with TRBD2. V lost 5 bases to trimming and J lost 0 bases; unmatched junction nucleotides: 10. The germline CDR1 and CDR2 sequences are MNHEY and SMNVEV (reference sequence). The CDR3 sequence is 17 residues long. In DNA, the CDR3 is TGTGCCAGCAGTCCGTTTTCGGGGGGGTATAGCACAGATACGCAGTATTTT. Translation: CASSPFSGGYSTDTQYF.

The rearrangement links TRBV7-2 to TRBJ1-4; weak D call: TRBD1 (5 bases). Germline V gene sequence: CDR1 SGHTA, CDR2 FQGNSA. The CDR3 runs to 14 residues. The germline V and J ends were trimmed by 1 base and 11 bases, with 14 bases remaining between them. As DNA, the CDR3 is TGTGCCAGCAGCTTAGGGTCAGGGATGAGGAAACTGTTTTTT. Residues: CASSLGSGMRKLFF.